This TCR beta chain emerged from a study of T-cell reconstitution after alpha-beta-depleted transplantation in children. Worth noting for this clonotype: Its antigen is not known.

The study's findings and limits: Some patients owed their high day-60 TCRbeta diversity to surviving recipient T cells and thymic progenitors.

The germline V gene encodes CDR1 MNHEY and CDR2 SVGAGI. V was pared by 4 bases and J by 0 bases, with 3 bases of the junction left unmatched. The CDR3 is 15 residues long. As it was prepared, the TCRbeta library received unique molecular identifiers. TCRdb processed the PCR reads anew with MiXCR; each CDR3 protein has one entry. This sample carries around 300,000 distinct CDR3 sequences, around 25% of them seen once, and the ten largest clones take around 9.9%. The chain links TRBV6-5 to TRBJ2-5; 9 nucleotides line up with TRBD2. This receptor was obtained from a male patient younger than 18 who had a stem cell transplant for acute lymphoblastic leukemia, so the T cells may come from the graft donor. The source was PBMCs, mostly from graft donor cells, collected 180 days after TCRalphabeta/CD19-depleted stem cell transplant. The CDR3 nucleotides read TGTGCCAGCAGTTTTTCTAGCGGGGACCAAGAGACCCAGTACTTC. This translates into CASSFSSGDQETQYF.